Each of the 19 T cell receptor beta chains below was sequenced from the same sample in a study of shared clonotypes between healthy human individuals. CD8 cells regarded as naive lacked CD45RO, were positively chosen for CCR7, and omitted terminally differentiated effector memory CD45RA+ cells. TCRdb's copy holds only in-frame clones and misses some; the assay was immunoSEQ multiplex PCR. Among about 1.9 million clones listed, about 94% were seen once. Sequenced material: naive CD8+ T cells from PBMCs. These receptor sequences come from a man between 18 and 35 years old in good health. Some clones in this sample may be carry-over from other donors' samples.

The rearrangement uses TRBV7-8 and TRBJ2-7; D is perhaps TRBD1 or TRBD2 (6 bases each). V was cut by 3 bases and J by 7 bases, with 19 bases left in between. The CDR3 totals 15 residues. From germline, CDR1 is SGHVS and CDR2 FQNEAQ. CDR3 loop: CASSFPGARGGEQYF. Written as DNA, the CDR3 is TGTGCCAGCAGCTTCCCGGGGGCCCGGGGAGGTGAGCAGTACTTC.

On this clone: Other DNA sequences from this sample encode an identical CDR3 as well. The chain combines TRBV7-8 with TRBJ2-1; 12 nucleotides match TRBD2. Trimming removed 5 bases from V and 6 bases from J; junction bases left unmatched: 8. The CDR3 runs 16 residues. Germline V gene data show CDR1 as SGHVS and CDR2 as FQNEAQ. The CDR3 DNA follows: TGTGCCAGCAGCCCAAGACTAGCGGGAGTGGTCAATGAGCAGTTCTTC. Amino acids: CASSPRLAGVVNEQFF.

This chain uses TRBV6-5 with TRBJ2-3, with unresolved D. Between the trimmed V and J ends, which lost 8 bases and 0 bases, there was a span of 9 bases. Germline loops: CDR1 MNHEY, CDR2 SVGAGI. CDR3 length equals 13 residues. In nucleotides, the CDR3 is TGTGCCAGCCCCGGCCCGAGCACAGATACGCAGTATTTT. Its protein product is CASPGPSTDTQYF.

The CDR3 DNA reads TGTGCCAGCAGCTTAGGAACGGGAGGGGCCAAAAACATTCAGTACTTC. Its protein is CASSLGTGGAKNIQYF. The genes are TRBV7-2 and TRBJ2-4; 8 bases are shared with TRBD2. The CDR3 sequence is 16 residues long. From germline, CDR1 is SGHTA and CDR2 FQGNSA. Trimming at V came to 1 base and at J to 1 base, leaving 3 bases not matched to a gene.

The chain combines TRBV28 with TRBJ2-7; possibly TRBD2 for D (5 bases). The CDR3 has 15 residues. Deletions cut 4 bases from V and 6 bases from J, with 19 bases between. Germline-derived CDR1 and CDR2 are MDHEN and SYDVKM. This CDR3 is CASSSPTGSLGEQYF. For the CDR3, the DNA is TGTGCCAGCAGTTCCCCGACGGGGTCTCTTGGCGAGCAGTACTTC.

This clone has only one observation. The rearrangement links TRBV28 to TRBJ2-7; TRBD1 matches 7 bases. CDR1 and CDR2 from the germline V gene are MDHEN and SYDVKM. The CDR3 is 14 residues long. The junction had 9 bases not matched to a gene; V was cut back by 10 bases and J by 0 bases. The DNA of the CDR3 is TGTGCCACCCGGGTTGGGACAGACTCCTACGAGCAGTACTTC. It yields the protein CATRVGTDSYEQYF.

This clone was picked up a small number of times. The J gene is TRBJ1-3, the V gene TRBV7-9; no clear D. There are 17 residues in the CDR3. The V end was cut by 4 bases, the J end by 4 bases, with 20 bases between. CDR1 SEHNR and CDR2 FQNEAQ come from the germline V gene (reference sequence). DNA of the CDR3: TGTGCCAGCAGCTGGGCACTAAACGCCGAGCTGGGAAACACCATATATTTT. It translates to CASSWALNAELGNTIYF.

This chain connects TRBV7-7 to TRBJ2-1; maybe TRBD2 (6 bases). V was cut by 3 bases and J by 9 bases, with 15 bases left in between. This CDR3 is 14 amino acids long. Germline V gives CDR1 SSHAT, CDR2 FNYEAQ (reference sequence). This CDR3 reads CASSFATSSGEQFF. DNA for the CDR3: TGTGCCAGCAGCTTCGCGACTAGTAGCGGTGAGCAGTTCTTC. Together with reference TRBV7-7 and TRBJ2-1, the CDR3 gives the full variable domain: GAGVSQSPRYKVTKRGQDVTLRCDPISSHATLYWYQQALGQGPEFLTYFNYEAQPDKSGLPSDRFSAERPEGSISTLTIQRTEQRDSAMYRCASSFATSSGEQFFGPGTRLTVL.

A note on this clone: At the DNA level, this CDR3 is encoded by other sequences in the same sample as well. The chain uses TRBV28 and TRBJ2-1, with no clear D. CDR1 MDHEN and CDR2 SYDVKM come from the germline V gene. The CDR3 consists of 16 residues. The V end was cut by 2 bases, the J end by 0 bases, with 11 bases between. CDR3 sequence reads: CASSLLAGSSYNEQFF. In DNA form, the CDR3 reads TGTGCCAGCAGTTTACTCGCCGGTTCCTCCTACAATGAGCAGTTCTTC.

This chain joins TRBV6-1 and TRBJ1-2; maybe TRBD1 (6 bases). The CDR3 covers 13 residues. Germline assignment: CDR1 MNHNS and CDR2 SASEGT. Trimming removed 2 bases at V and 7 bases at J, with 11 bases between. The CDR3 DNA reads TGTGCCAGCAGTGAAACAGGGATCGGTGGCTACACCTTC. This sequence encodes CASSETGIGGYTF.

The chain carries TRBV7-9 and TRBJ2-7; TRBD2 aligns across 11 bases. Looked up from germline, CDR1 is SEHNR and CDR2 is FQNEAQ (reference sequence). The J segment lost 4 bases and the V segment lost 6 bases, leaving 14 bases of the junction unmatched. The CDR3 loop spans 17 amino acids. The CDR3 sequence is CASSSRISGRADYEQYF. Written as DNA, the CDR3 is TGTGCCAGCAGTTCCCGAATTAGCGGGAGGGCCGATTACGAGCAGTACTTC.

This sequence joins TRBV7-9 and TRBJ2-5, with unresolved D. V was pared by 5 bases and J by 5 bases, with 15 bases between. There are 14 residues in the CDR3. Germline loops: CDR1 SEHNR, CDR2 FQNEAQ (reference sequence). CDR3 sequence (DNA): TGTGCCAGCAGCCTCGCAAACCGGGTCGAGACCCAGTACTTC. Protein sequence: CASSLANRVETQYF.

The chain employs TRBV27 and TRBJ2-2, with a tentative D call TRBD2 (5 bases). V shed 10 bases and J shed 1 base, with 16 bases lying between them. The CDR3 contains 15 residues. Germline assignment: CDR1 MNHEY and CDR2 SMNVEV (reference sequence). DNA for the CDR3: TGTGCCACCCACTCCGGGGTGGGGAACACCGGGGAGCTGTTTTTT. Protein product: CATHSGVGNTGELFF.

This clone was found once. V and J are TRBV27 and TRBJ2-5; no reliable D call. V lost 2 bases to trimming and J lost 2 bases, with 18 bases between them. Per germline, CDR1 MNHEY and CDR2 SMNVEV (reference sequence). The CDR3 length is 17 residues. CDR3 bases: TGTGCCAGCAGTTTAGCTCGCAGCGCCTTTATTCAAGAGACCCAGTACTTC. This sequence encodes CASSLARSAFIQETQYF.

In this sample, this clone turned up once. The rearrangement links TRBV27 to TRBJ1-5; D may be TRBD1 (6 bases). The CDR3 covers 17 residues. V was pared by 3 bases and J by 2 bases, with 17 bases between. Germline values: CDR1 MNHEY, CDR2 SMNVEV (reference sequence). The CDR3 region is CASSFLPSRGGNQPQHF. The DNA of the CDR3 is TGTGCCAGCAGTTTTCTTCCATCCAGGGGCGGCAATCAGCCCCAGCATTTT.

This rearrangement joins TRBV29-1 to TRBJ2-1, with TRBD2 identical over 7 bases. With V trimmed by 7 bases and J by 2 bases, 2 bases remained unmatched. The V gene's germline CDR1 is SQVTM and CDR2 ANQGSEA. The CDR3 runs 12 residues. CDR3 loop: CSATSAYNEQFF. DNA of the CDR3: TGCAGCGCCACTAGCGCCTACAATGAGCAGTTCTTC.

This clone is a singleton in its sample. The V and J genes are TRBV5-1 and TRBJ2-3; TRBD1 matches 7 bases. Looked up from germline, CDR1 is SGHRS and CDR2 is YFSETQ. Unmatched junction bases numbered 12, after V lost 1 base and J lost 4 bases. The CDR3 is 17 amino acids. CDR3 protein: CASSLHVDRVRADTQYF. In DNA form, the CDR3 reads TGCGCCAGCAGCTTGCACGTCGACAGGGTGAGGGCAGATACGCAGTATTTT.

This chain uses TRBV27 with TRBJ2-5; weak D call: TRBD2 (6 bases). This CDR3 spans 15 amino acids. Germline CDR1 MNHEY, CDR2 SMNVEV (reference sequence). The V and J ends lost 1 base and 2 bases respectively, with 11 bases between them. The CDR3 DNA reads as TGTGCCAGCAGTTTATTCCCGGGGGATCAAGAGACCCAGTACTTC. Its protein product is CASSLFPGDQETQYF.

The V gene is TRBV4-3, the J gene TRBJ2-6; no clear D gene. The CDR3 totals 16 residues. CDR1 and CDR2 (germline): LGHNA, YSLEER. V was pared by 1 base and J by 0 bases, with 7 bases between. The CDR3 DNA follows: TGCGCCAGCAGCCAAGTTGGGGACTCTGGGGCCAACGTCCTGACTTTC. Its translation: CASSQVGDSGANVLTF.